This TCR beta chain derives from a study of cytomegalovirus exposure and HLA in healthy donors. Overall study results and limits: An assumption of roughly uniform sequencing depth across donors underlay the presence/absence analyses.

In the case of this clone: Its specificity is unknown.

The V gene end was trimmed by 1 base and the J gene end by 9 bases; junction bases not matched to a gene: 15. The CDR3 has 17 residues. The V gene's germline CDR1 is SEHNR and CDR2 FQNEAQ (reference sequence). The PCR contained 60 Vbeta and 13 Jbeta primers. Assay used: immunoSEQ multiplex PCR; TCRdb lists only in-frame clones, some missing. The sample has 150,000 to 190,000 clones, about three quarters seen once. The chain recombines TRBV7-9 with TRBJ2-1; 7 bases line up with TRBD2. This TCR derives from a man aged 18 to 35 in good health and CMV-seronegative. Sequencing was performed on PBMCs. The CDR3 is CASSLEGLAASRAEQFF. In nucleotides, the CDR3 is TGTGCCAGCAGCTTAGAAGGTCTAGCGGCTAGCCGGGCTGAGCAGTTCTTC.